What follows describes a single TCR beta chain. Its antigen is undetermined. This record belongs to a study of spatial heterogeneity in lung cancer. TCRdb reanalysed the 5' RACE reads using MiXCR and keeps one entry per CDR3 protein. The table includes 6,500 to 9,000 distinct CDR3 sequences, 18% detected once. V was clipped by 5 bases and J by 5 bases, with 10 bases between them. Germline CDR1 reads SGHRS; CDR2 reads YFSETQ. The CDR3 consists of 12 residues. Study results and limitations: How many expanded intratumoral alpha and beta TCRs were present tracked the tumor mutation count, which was a count of nonsynonymous mutations.

As to time point: sample taken at primary tumor resection. The chain combines TRBV5-1 with TRBJ2-5, with no clear D. The origin of this receptor is a female donor with early-stage non-small cell lung cancer. The sequences come from lung tumor tissue, collected at surgery. The CDR3 spells CASRWDWETQYF. CDR3 in DNA: TGCGCCAGCAGGTGGGATTGGGAGACCCAGTACTTC.